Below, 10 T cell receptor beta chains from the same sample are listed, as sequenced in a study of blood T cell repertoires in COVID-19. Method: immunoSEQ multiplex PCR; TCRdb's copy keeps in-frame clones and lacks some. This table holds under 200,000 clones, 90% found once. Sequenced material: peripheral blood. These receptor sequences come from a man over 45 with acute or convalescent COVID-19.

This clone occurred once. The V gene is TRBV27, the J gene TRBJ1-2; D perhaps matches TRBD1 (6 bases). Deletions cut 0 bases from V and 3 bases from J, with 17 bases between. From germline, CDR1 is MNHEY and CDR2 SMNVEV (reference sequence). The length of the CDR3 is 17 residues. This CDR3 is CASSLSGGGALDYGYTF. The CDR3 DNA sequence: TGTGCCAGCAGTTTATCGGGAGGGGGGGCATTAGACTATGGCTACACCTTC.

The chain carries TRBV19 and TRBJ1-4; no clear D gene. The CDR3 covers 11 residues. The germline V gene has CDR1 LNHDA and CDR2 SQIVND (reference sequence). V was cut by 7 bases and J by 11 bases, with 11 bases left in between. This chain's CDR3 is CASKNGWKLFF. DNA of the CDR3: TGTGCCAGTAAAAACGGGTGGAAACTGTTTTTT.

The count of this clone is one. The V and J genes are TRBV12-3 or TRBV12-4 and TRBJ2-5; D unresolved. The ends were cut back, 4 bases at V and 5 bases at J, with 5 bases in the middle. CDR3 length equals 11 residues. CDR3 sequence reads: CASSSEETQYF. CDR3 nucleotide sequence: TGTGCCAGCAGTTCCGAGGAGACCCAGTACTTC.

CDR3 sequence reads: CASSQFQTSGGRYEQYF. CDR3 nucleotides: TGTGCCAGCAGCCAATTCCAGACTAGCGGGGGAAGATACGAGCAGTACTTC. This chain uses TRBV16 with TRBJ2-7; TRBD2 matches at 12 bases. The V gene's germline CDR1 is KGHSY and CDR2 FQNENV. V lost 1 base to trimming and J lost 4 bases; unmatched junction nucleotides: 8. There are 17 residues in the CDR3.

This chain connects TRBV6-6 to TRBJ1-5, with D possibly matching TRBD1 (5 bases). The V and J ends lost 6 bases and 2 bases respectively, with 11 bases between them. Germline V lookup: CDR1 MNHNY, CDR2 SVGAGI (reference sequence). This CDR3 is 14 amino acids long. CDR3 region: CASSPRGGNQPQHF. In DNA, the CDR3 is TGTGCCAGCAGCCCCCGGGGGGGCAATCAGCCCCAGCATTTT.

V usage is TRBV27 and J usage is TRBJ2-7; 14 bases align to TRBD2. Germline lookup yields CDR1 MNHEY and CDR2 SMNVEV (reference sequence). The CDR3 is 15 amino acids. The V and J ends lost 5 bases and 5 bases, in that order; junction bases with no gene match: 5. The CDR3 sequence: CASSPSGLAGDEQYF. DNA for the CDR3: TGTGCCAGCAGTCCCTCGGGACTAGCGGGGGACGAGCAGTACTTC.

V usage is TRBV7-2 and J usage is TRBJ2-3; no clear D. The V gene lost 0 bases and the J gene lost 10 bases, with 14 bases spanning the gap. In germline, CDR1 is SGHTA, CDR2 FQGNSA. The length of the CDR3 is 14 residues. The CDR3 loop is CASSLAQQRRAQYF. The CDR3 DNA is TGTGCCAGCAGCTTAGCGCAGCAGCGACGGGCGCAGTATTTT.

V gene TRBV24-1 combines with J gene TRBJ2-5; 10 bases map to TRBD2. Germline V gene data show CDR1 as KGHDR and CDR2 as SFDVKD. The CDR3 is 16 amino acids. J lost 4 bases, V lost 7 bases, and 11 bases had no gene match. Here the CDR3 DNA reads TGTGCCACCAGCGCCCTAGCGGGAGAGCCAAGAGAGACCCAGTACTTC. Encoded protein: CATSALAGEPRETQYF.

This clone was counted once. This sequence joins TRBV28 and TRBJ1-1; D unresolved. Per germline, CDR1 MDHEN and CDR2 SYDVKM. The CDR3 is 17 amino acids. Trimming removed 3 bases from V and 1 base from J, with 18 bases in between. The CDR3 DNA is TGTGCCAGCAGTTTTGGGATGAGGGCTTCAAAGAACACTGAAGCTTTCTTT. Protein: CASSFGMRASKNTEAFF.

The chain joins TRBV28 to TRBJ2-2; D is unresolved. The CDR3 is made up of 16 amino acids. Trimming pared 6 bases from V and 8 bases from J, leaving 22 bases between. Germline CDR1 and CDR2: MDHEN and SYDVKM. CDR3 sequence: CASSSLFSRMTGELFF. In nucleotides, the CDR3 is TGTGCCAGCAGCAGTTTATTTAGCCGGATGACTGGGGAGCTGTTTTTT.